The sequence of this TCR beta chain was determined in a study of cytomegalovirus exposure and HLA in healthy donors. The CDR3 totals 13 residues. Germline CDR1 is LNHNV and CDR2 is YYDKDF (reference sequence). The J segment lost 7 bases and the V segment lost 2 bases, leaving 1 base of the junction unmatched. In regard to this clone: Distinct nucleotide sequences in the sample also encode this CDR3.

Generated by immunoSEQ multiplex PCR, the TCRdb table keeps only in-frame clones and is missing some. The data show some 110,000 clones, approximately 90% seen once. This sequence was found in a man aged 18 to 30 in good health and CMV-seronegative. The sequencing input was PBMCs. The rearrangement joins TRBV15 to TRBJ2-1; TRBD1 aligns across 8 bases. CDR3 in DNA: TGTGCCACCAGCAGAAGACAGGGGAATGAGCAGTTCTTC. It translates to CATSRRQGNEQFF.